Presented here are 20 T cell receptor beta chains from one specimen sequenced in a study of tumor and adjacent non-tumor tissue in lung cancer. RNA was extracted from bulk tissue without any cell sorting. A modified ARM-PCR protocol with three rounds of nested PCR amplified TCRbeta. Via MiXCR, TCRdb re-called the multiplex PCR reads, giving one row per CDR3 protein. Among some 80,000 distinct CDR3 sequences listed, over 55% were seen once. Sequencing used lung tumor tissue. These receptors were taken from a woman aged 40-49 years with non-small cell lung cancer.

Concerning this clonotype itself: At one boundary the junction diverges from the germline segment, which might be a read error. The chain couples TRBV28 to TRBJ2-7; 7 bases map to TRBD2. Germline values: CDR1 MDHEN, CDR2 SYDVKM. This CDR3 has 16 amino acids. This CDR3 reads CANSSGRGGSSYEQYF. In DNA form, the CDR3 reads TGTGCCAACAGTTCGGGTAGAGGCGGGAGCTCCTATGAGCAGTACTTC. The variable domain in full, completed from reference TRBV28 and TRBJ2-7, reads DVKVTQSSRYLVKRTGEKVFLECVQDMDHENMFWYRQDPGLGLRLIYFSYDVKMKEKGDIPEGYSVSREKKERFSLILESASTNQTSMYLCANSSGRGGSSYEQYFGPGTRLTVT.

CDR3: CASSLYLKANYGYTF. CDR3 bases: TGTGCCAGCAGCCTCTATCTCAAAGCTAACTATGGCTACACCTTC. This sequence joins TRBV6-5 and TRBJ1-2, with no clear D. Germline-derived CDR1 and CDR2 are MNHEY and SVGAGI. The CDR3 is 15 residues long. Trimming removed 6 bases from V and 0 bases from J, with 14 bases in between.

Concerning this clonotype itself: In this CDR3 the conserved last residue, phenylalanine or tryptophan, is missing, so a read error is likely. The chain couples TRBV5-1 to TRBJ2-5; 7 bases map to TRBD1. The CDR3 has 15 residues. Trimming at V came to 4 bases and at J to 5 bases, leaving 11 bases not matched to a gene. Germline CDR1 and CDR2: SGHRS and YFSETQ. The CDR3 protein is CASSLLKGARETQYL. CDR3 sequence (DNA): TGCGCCAGCAGCCTCCTCAAGGGGGCGAGGGAGACCCAGTACCTT.

About this clonotype: The final CDR3 position lacks the conserved phenylalanine or tryptophan, pointing to a likely read error. This rearrangement joins TRBV6-1 to TRBJ2-3; D gene ambiguous. Germline CDR1 is MNHNS and CDR2 is SASEGT. V lost 4 bases, J lost 6 bases, and 11 bases lay in between. The CDR3 is 13 residues long. CDR3 sequence (DNA): TGTGCCAGCAGTGGATCCCCTCTGGATACGCAGTATTAT. It translates to CASSGSPLDTQYY.

This clonotype was detected only a few times. Possible read error: a much larger clone is one base away. This chain connects TRBV29-1 to TRBJ1-1; D is perhaps TRBD1 (5 bases). V lost 6 bases to trimming and J lost 1 base, with 15 bases between them. CDR3 length equals 14 residues. Germline V lookup: CDR1 SQVTM, CDR2 ANQGSEA. DNA of the CDR3: TGCAGCGTGGCAACCGGGACGACGAACACTGAAGCTTTCTTT. Translating gives CSVATGTTNTEAFF.

This sequence joins TRBV12-3 or TRBV12-4 and TRBJ2-2, with D perhaps matching TRBD2 (6 bases). With 6 bases removed from V and 10 bases from J, the gap between germline ends came to 18 bases. CDR3 length: 14 residues. The CDR3 protein is CASRPGLNPEELFF. The CDR3 bases are TGTGCCAGCAGACCGGGACTGAATCCCGAGGAGCTGTTTTTT.

With respect to this clonotype: An end of the junction does not agree with germline; a read error may underlie this. The J gene is TRBJ2-3, the V gene TRBV14; D gene unclear. Germline CDR1 SGHDN, CDR2 FVKESK. The CDR3 is made up of 13 amino acids. The CDR3 sequence: CASRQGWTDTQYF. The CDR3, as DNA: TGTGCCAGCAGGCAAGGCTGGACAGATACGCAGTATTTT.

This clonotype was observed at least ten times. V and J are TRBV14 and TRBJ2-7; D is undetermined. Germline-derived CDR1 and CDR2 are SGHDN and FVKESK. V lost 5 bases and J 2 bases, leaving 13 bases between the germline ends. CDR3 length: 14 amino acids. CDR3 loop: CASSYRSPPYEQYF. In DNA, the CDR3 is TGTGCCAGCAGCTACCGGTCCCCACCCTACGAGCAGTACTTC.

This clonotype is medium-sized. The genes are TRBV11-3 and TRBJ2-5; a weak D match, TRBD1 (5 bases). The germline V gene encodes CDR1 SGHNT and CDR2 YENEEA. The CDR3 is 15 residues long. V was shortened by 2 bases and J by 2 bases, with 12 bases between the two germline ends. In nucleotides, the CDR3 is TGTGCCAGCAGCTTAATATTGGGGCGTCAAGAGACCCAGTACTTC. Its translation: CASSLILGRQETQYF.

This clonotype was seen at least ten times. The chain couples TRBV9 to TRBJ2-7, with D possibly TRBD2 on 7 matching bases. In germline, CDR1 is SGDLS, CDR2 YYNGEE. Trimming took off 2 bases at V and 5 bases at J, with 14 bases between the two ends. This CDR3 is 14 amino acids long. The CDR3 spells CASSVLGGLDEQYF. The CDR3 DNA is TGTGCCAGCAGCGTCCTGGGGGGGCTAGACGAGCAGTACTTC.

With regard to this clonotype: Possible read error: a much larger clone is one base away. The chain is built from TRBV6-1 and TRBJ2-2; D is ambiguous. Germline CDR1 is MNHNS and CDR2 is SASEGT. The CDR3 is 13 amino acids. Between the trimmed V and J ends, which lost 8 bases and 5 bases, there was a span of 12 bases. Here the CDR3 DNA reads TGTGCCAGCGGAGAGGTGGTGACCGGGGAGCTGTTTTTT. Residues: CASGEVVTGELFF.

For this clonotype: One end of the junction varies from germline; a read error may be responsible. The chain uses TRBV6-1 and TRBJ2-3, with a tentative D call TRBD1 (6 bases). The DNA end is more similar to TRBJ1-5, so the J call may be wrong. Germline CDR1 MNHNS, CDR2 SASEGT. This CDR3 comprises 15 residues. This chain's CDR3 is CASGETSGGADTQHF. CDR3 sequence (DNA): TGTGCCAGCGGTGAGACTAGCGGGGGGGCAGATACGCAGCATTTT.

This clonotype occurred many times. The chain links TRBV28 to TRBJ2-5; weak D call: TRBD2 (6 bases). Trimming took off 5 bases at V and 5 bases at J, with 21 bases between the two ends. The CDR3 has 16 residues. Germline-derived CDR1 and CDR2 are MDHEN and SYDVKM. DNA of the CDR3: TGTGCCAGCAGTGCTCTTCGGGGGTCGGATTTGGAGACCCAGTACTTC. Protein sequence: CASSALRGSDLETQYF. Full variable domain (rest looked up from reference TRBV28 and TRBJ2-5): DVKVTQSSRYLVKRTGEKVFLECVQDMDHENMFWYRQDPGLGLRLIYFSYDVKMKEKGDIPEGYSVSREKKERFSLILESASTNQTSMYLCASSALRGSDLETQYFGPGTRLLVL.

At least ten counts were recorded for this clonotype. The CDR3 reads CSAIGWASGKYEQYF. The CDR3, as DNA: TGCAGTGCTATTGGGTGGGCTAGCGGGAAGTACGAGCAGTACTTC. The chain joins TRBV20-1 to TRBJ2-7; 9 bases agree with TRBD2. This CDR3 is built from 15 residues. Germline assignment: CDR1 DFQATT and CDR2 SNEGSKA (reference sequence). Losses at the gene ends were 4 bases for V and 4 bases for J; bases not matched to a gene: 11.

This clonotype has a single count. The conserved closing phenylalanine or tryptophan is absent in this CDR3, likely reflecting a read error. The V gene is TRBV11-2, the J gene TRBJ2-7; D is ambiguous. This CDR3 has 15 residues. The V gene's germline CDR1 is SGHAT and CDR2 FQNNGV. CDR3 DNA: TGTGTCAGCAGCATAGATCCCCAGAGGTCCTACGAGCAGTACTTA. Protein sequence: CVSSIDPQRSYEQYL.

V usage is TRBV29-1 and J usage is TRBJ2-5, with 7 positions matching TRBD2. The CDR3 covers 15 residues. CDR1 and CDR2 (germline): SQVTM, ANQGSEA. After removal of 3 bases from V and 9 bases from J, the junction contained 16 bases not matched to a gene. This CDR3 is CSVDSAGNLGGAQYF. The CDR3 nucleotides read TGCAGCGTTGATTCTGCTGGCAACCTGGGGGGGGCCCAGTACTTC.

V usage is TRBV12-3 or TRBV12-4 and J usage is TRBJ2-1, with D tentatively TRBD2 (6 bases). The CDR3 runs 16 residues. The V end was cut by 7 bases, the J end by 12 bases, with 28 bases between. The CDR3 coding sequence is TGTGCCAGCACCCCCGGGGCCCTGACGGGAGCGTATGGGCAGTTCTTC. The encoded protein is CASTPGALTGAYGQFF.

A word on this clonotype: One junction end disagrees with the germline gene, perhaps due to a read error. The chain joins TRBV6-5 to TRBJ2-3, with D perhaps given as TRBD1 or TRBD2 (6 bases each). CDR1 and CDR2 from the germline V gene are MNHEY and SVGAGI. The CDR3 totals 15 residues. The CDR3 loop reads CVSSYRPGADDTQYF. The CDR3 DNA is TGTGTCAGCAGTTACCGGCCGGGGGCAGATGATACGCAGTATTTT.

This chain uses TRBV11-2 with TRBJ2-1; 13 bases are shared with TRBD2. Germline CDR1 SGHAT, CDR2 FQNNGV. The CDR3 runs to 17 residues. With 5 bases clipped from V and 12 bases from J, the junction kept 16 bases outside the gene matches. In DNA form, the CDR3 reads TGTGCCAGCAGCGATGGACTAGCGGGAGTCAACCACCATGGGCAGTTCTTC. This gives the protein CASSDGLAGVNHHGQFF.

The table lists this clonotype with many counts. This chain links TRBV4-1 with TRBJ1-6; D gene uncertain. The CDR3 has 15 residues. CDR1 MGHRA and CDR2 YSYEKL come from the germline V gene. The ends were cut back, 5 bases at V and 10 bases at J, with 18 bases in the middle. As DNA, the CDR3 is TGCGCCAGCAGCTTCGAATCAGGAGGAAAATCACCCCTCCACTTT. It codes for CASSFESGGKSPLHF.